This TCR beta chain is from a study of shared clonotypes between healthy human individuals. Sequenced by immunoSEQ multiplex PCR; TCRdb stores in-frame clones only, minus some. The data contain fewer than 850,000 clones, about 96% of them singletons. The CDR3 is 12 amino acids. Trimming took 1 base from V and 7 from J, leaving 8 bases between them. Germline values: CDR1 SGHVS, CDR2 FNYEAQ. The naive CD8 subset, CD45RO-negative cells positively selected for CCR7, excluded terminally differentiated effector memory CD45RA+ cells. Sequenced input: naive CD8+ T cells sorted from blood. The chain carries TRBV7-6 and TRBJ2-7, with D perhaps assigned TRBD1 or TRBD2 (5 bases each). The receptor was derived from a young man in good health. The CDR3 region has the DNA TGTGCCAGCAGCTTAGATTGGGGGGAGCAGTACTTC. Translation gives CASSLDWGEQYF.